This TCR beta chain was identified in a study of blood T cell repertoires in COVID-19. In this sample, this clone turned up a few times. Profiled with immunoSEQ multiplex PCR; TCRdb holds only in-frame clones, not every one. The top ten hold approximately 5.3% of the sample, which has 250,000 to 400,000 clones, about 87% seen once. The CDR3 consists of 19 residues. Trimming cost V 5 bases and J 2 bases; bases outside gene matches: 13. The germline gives CDR1 MDHEN, CDR2 SYDVKM. The source of this sequence is a woman aged 25-40 years who had recovered from COVID-19. Sequencing was performed on PBMCs or T cells enriched from blood (not recorded which). The rearrangement links TRBV28 to TRBJ1-5; 12 positions agree with TRBD1. CDR3 sequence (DNA): TGTGCCAGCAGTGCCTTCCGGGACAGGGGGCTTGTTGGCAATCAGCCCCAGCATTTT. Translated, it gives CASSAFRDRGLVGNQPQHF.